This is a list of T cell receptor beta chains from one sample in a study of shared clonotypes between healthy human individuals. Only in-frame clones appear in the TCRdb table, and some are missing; sequencing was by immunoSEQ multiplex PCR. The data contain 760,000 or so clones, 90% to 98% of them seen just once; the ten biggest clones take up less than 0.3%. The sequencing sample was made of naive CD8+ T cells sorted from blood. Every receptor here comes from a man aged 30-40 years in good health. Each CDR3 is given without its conserved first and last residue.

V gene	J gene	CDR3 protein
TRBV29-1	TRBJ2-1	SVRDSPYNEQF
TRBV2	TRBJ2-7	ASTETGGVYEQY
TRBV27	TRBJ2-1	ASSLSRLGLHEQF
TRBV5-1	TRBJ2-7	ASSLDVGSHSYEQY
TRBV6-5	TRBJ1-1	ASRHPGQGGIEAF
TRBV28	TRBJ1-1	ASSSAQGGHQNTEAF
TRBV19	TRBJ1-5	ASSIRTAINQPQH
TRBV15	TRBJ1-4	ATSSGQGREKLF
TRBV2	TRBJ1-1	ASSYRGEGITEAF
TRBV2	TRBJ2-1	ASSDRSGNEQF
TRBV28	TRBJ2-3	ASSFSGNTDTQY
TRBV6-5	TRBJ2-7	ASSSRGREYEQY
TRBV7-2	TRBJ1-2	ASSFLGIKDYGYT
TRBV10-3	TRBJ2-2	AIQSGLAGGPRVGELF
TRBV6-1	TRBJ2-7	ATRWGAEQY
TRBV13	TRBJ2-1	ASSLTLAGVPGEQF
TRBV7-2	TRBJ2-3	ASKGTSYLSTDTQY
TRBV29-1	TRBJ2-1	SVDGVLNDLSYNEQF
TRBV7-6	TRBJ2-7	ASSPSGSSVDEQY
TRBV7-8	TRBJ1-5	ASSFRQGGEQPQH
TRBV5-6	TRBJ2-5	ASSSYLPRGGIGETQY
TRBV27	TRBJ2-3	ASSNARDTDTQY
TRBV7-9	TRBJ2-7	ASSILAGPYEQY
TRBV5-1	TRBJ2-3	ASSSHGSSTDTQY
TRBV7-6	TRBJ2-7	ASSLRAGGRDEQY
TRBV11-2	NA	ASSPRGLAGSYEQY
TRBV14	TRBJ2-1	ASSQTSGLLNEQF
TRBV7-6	TRBJ2-1	ASSFSSGGPREQF
TRBV28	TRBJ1-5	ASRPRTGVPNSNQPQH
TRBV4-1	TRBJ2-7	ASSQGTSASYEQY
TRBV29-1	TRBJ1-3	SVTGLSGNTIY
TRBV27	TRBJ2-1	ASSSVGEQF
TRBV12-5	TRBJ2-1	ASGLDYRGSYNEQF
TRBV11-2	TRBJ2-7	ASSRQGVAYEQY
TRBV19	TRBJ2-6	ASSILPGGANVLT
TRBV6-5	TRBJ2-7	ASTLGTSYEQY
TRBV6-5	TRBJ1-1	ASSYTGVNTEAF
TRBV28	TRBJ1-1	ASSLVQGGTEAF
TRBV21-1	TRBJ1-5	ASRGARTGGSNQPQH
TRBV9	TRBJ2-3	ASSPGGTDTQY
TRBV16	TRBJ2-1	ASRSGEGNEQF
TRBV27	TRBJ2-7	ASSLQTSGLYEQY
TRBV27	TRBJ2-1	ASSLWTNNEQF
TRBV16	TRBJ2-7	ASSQSPSGATTSQY
TRBV5-8	TRBJ1-1	ASSLGQGYTEAF
TRBV23-1	TRBJ2-3	ASSNSGRDKDTQY
TRBV27	TRBJ1-1	ATRSGMGDTEAF
TRBV10-2	TRBJ2-7	ASSDVAAANTVEQY
TRBV7-2	TRBJ2-7	ASSLGLAGSEQY
TRBV9	TRBJ2-3	ASSEGLAVTDTQY
TRBV11-2	TRBJ2-7	ASSSTGTNYEQY
TRBV19	TRBJ2-7	ASSIPPRTGYNEQY